This T cell receptor beta chain originates from a study of T cells in pancreatic ductal adenocarcinoma. Points from the study as a whole: Mean clonality was about 0.11 in tumors and about 0.079 in blood, not significantly different. Unique clonotypes were 8 to 10-fold more numerous in blood than in tumor.

Here immunoSEQ multiplex PCR was the method, and the copy in TCRdb shows in-frame clones only, minus some. The sample contains 5,600 or so clones, about 72% of which appear only once. Surgery without prior neoadjuvant therapy was the treatment of the selected pancreatic ductal adenocarcinoma patients. This clone was seen a few times. What it binds is not known. CDR1 SNHLY and CDR2 FYNNEI come from the germline V gene. CDR3 length equals 13 residues. Trimming cost V 4 bases and J 4 bases, with 10 bases left between them. The sequence was obtained from a human donor with pancreatic ductal adenocarcinoma. This sequence joins TRBV2 and TRBJ1-1; D might be TRBD1 (6 bases). Input material: pancreatic tumor tissue. The CDR3 region is CASSGQVLTEAFF. CDR3 DNA sequence: TGTGCCAGCAGTGGACAGGTCCTCACTGAAGCTTTCTTT.